These 9 T cell receptor beta chains were all obtained from the same sample, sequenced in a study of shared clonotypes between healthy human individuals. The protocol was immunoSEQ multiplex PCR, while the TCRdb copy is restricted to in-frame clones and leaves out a portion. The sample carries about 490,000 clones, over 70% recorded once. The sequenced sample was PBMCs. The source of these receptors is a woman in her thirties or forties in good health. Some clones in this sample may be carry-over from other donors' samples.

About this clone itself: A far larger clone is one nucleotide away, so this likely arose from a read error. The rearrangement uses TRBV4-1 and TRBJ2-5; no firm D call. From germline, CDR1 is MGHRA and CDR2 YSYEKL. The CDR3 runs 15 residues. Trimming stripped 2 bases from V and 4 bases from J, with 14 bases between. The chain's CDR3 is CASSQYWLPPETQYF. DNA of the CDR3: TGCGCCAGCAGCCAATATTGGCTCCCCCCAGAGACCCAGTACTTC.

CDR3 DNA sequence: TGTGCCAGCAGCCACAGCGGGAGGTACGAGCAGTACTTC. It codes for CASSHSGRYEQYF. V and J are TRBV5-4 and TRBJ2-7, with 9 bases matching TRBD2. This CDR3 contains 13 residues. Trimming took 4 bases from V and 4 from J; bases not matched to a gene: 3. Germline loops: CDR1 SGHNT, CDR2 YYREEE (reference sequence).

The chain joins TRBV7-9 to TRBJ2-3; D ambiguous. Trimming removed 5 bases from V and 4 bases from J, with 13 bases in between. This CDR3 is built from 14 residues. Germline CDR1 and CDR2: SEHNR and FQNEAQ (reference sequence). CDR3 amino acids: CASSTSSAPDTQYF. The CDR3 region has the DNA TGTGCCAGCAGCACCTCAAGCGCCCCAGATACGCAGTATTTT.

This clone was seen only a few times. The CDR3 DNA sequence: TGTGCCAGCTCACCACTCAGGGACTTGCCGGAGACCCAGTACTTC. Protein: CASSPLRDLPETQYF. The V and J genes are TRBV18 and TRBJ2-5; maybe TRBD2 (6 bases). The ends were cut back, 1 base at V and 5 bases at J, with 14 bases in the middle. The length of the CDR3 is 15 residues. CDR1 is KGHSH, CDR2 LQKENI, per germline.

Comments on this clone: The sample holds other DNA sequences that translate to the same CDR3. The chain employs TRBV6-5 and TRBJ1-1; D unresolved. The germline gives CDR1 MNHEY, CDR2 SVGAGI. V lost 2 bases, J lost 5 bases, and 9 bases lay in between. The CDR3 length is 13 residues. CDR3 residues: CASSYGGGTEAFF. The CDR3 DNA reads as TGTGCCAGCAGTTACGGTGGTGGGACTGAAGCTTTCTTT.

CDR3 coding DNA: TGTGCCAGTCGACAGAACGCTAACTATGGCTACACCTTC. Amino acids: CASRQNANYGYTF. The genes are TRBV19 and TRBJ1-2; a weak D match, TRBD1 (5 bases). The CDR3 runs to 13 residues. CDR1 and CDR2 (germline): LNHDA, SQIVND (reference sequence). V dropped 8 bases and J dropped 0 bases, with 10 bases sitting between them.

A note on this clone: The identical CDR3 is also encoded by other nucleotide sequences in the sample. V and J are TRBV11-2 and TRBJ2-5, with TRBD1 as a possible D gene (6 bases). Looked up from germline, CDR1 is SGHAT and CDR2 is FQNNGV. The CDR3 has 13 amino acids. Trimming stripped 4 bases from V and 4 bases from J, with 10 bases between. CDR3 nucleotide sequence: TGTGCCAGCAGCTCGGGACACCGAGAGACCCAGTACTTC. It translates to CASSSGHRETQYF.

The chain links TRBV9 to TRBJ2-1, with unresolved D. Between the trimmed V and J ends, which lost 2 bases and 1 base, there was a span of 10 bases. CDR1 and CDR2 (germline): SGDLS, YYNGEE. The length of the CDR3 is 15 residues. The DNA of the CDR3 is TGTGCCAGCAGCGTCGAGTATCCATCCTACAATGAGCAGTTCTTC. This translates into CASSVEYPSYNEQFF. The entire variable domain, with the rest obtained from reference TRBV9 and TRBJ2-1, is as follows: DSGVTQTPKHLITATGQRVTLRCSPRSGDLSVYWYQQSLDQGLQFLIQYYNGEERAKGNILERFSAQQFPDLHSELNLSSLELGDSALYFCASSVEYPSYNEQFFGPGTRLTVL.

This clone was counted once. V usage is TRBV9 and J usage is TRBJ2-3; possibly TRBD2 for D (7 bases). This CDR3 is 16 amino acids long. Germline V gene sequence: CDR1 SGDLS, CDR2 YYNGEE. V lost 0 bases, J lost 2 bases, and 13 bases lay in between. CDR3 region: CASSVVAGADTDTQYF. The CDR3 DNA is TGTGCCAGCAGCGTAGTCGCGGGGGCGGACACAGATACGCAGTATTTT.